This T cell receptor beta chain was captured in a study of cytomegalovirus exposure and HLA in healthy donors. V gave up 0 bases and J gave up 1 base, with 4 bases separating them. This CDR3 has 13 residues. Germline V gene data show CDR1 as SGHNT and CDR2 as YYREEE (reference sequence). Both 60 Vbeta primers and 13 Jbeta primers went into the PCR. Here immunoSEQ multiplex PCR was the method, and the copy in TCRdb shows in-frame clones only, minus some. The sample table sets out 60,000 to 75,000 clones. The source of this sequence is a female donor in good health and CMV-seropositive. The sample was PBMCs. V usage is TRBV5-4 and J usage is TRBJ1-1; D is undetermined. CDR3 in amino acids: CASSLAGNTEAFF. CDR3 coding DNA: TGTGCCAGCAGCTTGGCCGGGAACACTGAAGCTTTCTTT.